The clone carrying this T cell receptor (beta chain) was detected ten times or more. Its antigen is unknown. The record originates from a study of Graves' ophthalmopathy and Graves' hyperthyroidism. Study-level points and caveats: A model of 13 signatures distinguished ophthalmopathy from stable hyperthyroidism at approximately 90% sensitivity and 81.08% specificity.

Amplifying from RNA transcripts, the study obtained TCR beta CDR3 regions. An initial RT-PCR round employing HTBI primers preceded a second-round multiplex PCR. TCRdb independently ran MiXCR on the multiplex PCR reads; one entry per CDR3 protein. The table includes around 340,000 distinct CDR3 sequences, roughly a sixth detected once. Ophthalmopathy cases showed moderate-to-severe activity, scoring CAS ≥3 and NOSPECS ≥4, with duration under 3 months. PBMCs came from 8.5 to 10 ml of fresh peripheral blood. This receptor was taken from an adult man with Graves' ophthalmopathy. The sequenced sample was peripheral blood.

The CDR3 nucleotides read TGTGCCAGCACGCCTCCGGGCGGCACCGGGGAGCTGTTTTTT. Translating gives CASTPPGGTGELFF. The V gene is TRBV6-1, the J gene TRBJ2-2; no firm D call. Germline lookup yields CDR1 MNHNS and CDR2 SASEGT. The length of the CDR3 is 14 residues. Deletions cut 7 bases from V and 4 bases from J, with 13 bases between.